This T cell receptor beta chain was obtained from a study of regulatory T cells. The CDR3 is 15 amino acids. Germline lookup yields CDR1 MNHNS and CDR2 SASEGT. The primer mix had 52 TRBV and 13 TRBJ primers. The data were produced by immunoSEQ multiplex PCR, yet TCRdb's version contains in-frame clones alone and is incomplete. The repertoire consists of approximately 15,000 clones, with 92% occurring once and the leading ten covering 25% to 35%. In regard to this clone: Its antigen is unknown. The junction shows a germline mismatch at one end, possibly a read error.

Findings and caveats of the study: Patient CD8+ T cells trended nonsignificantly toward lower Shannon entropy than control CD8+ cells.

The sequencing input was CD8+ T cells sorted from blood. This receptor was identified in a person aged 18 to 35 with CD3G deficiency. The rearrangement links TRBV6-1 to TRBJ1-1; D uncertain. The CDR3 loop reads CAISEFPEMNTEAFF. The CDR3 DNA follows: TGTGCCATCAGTGAGTTCCCAGAGATGAACACTGAAGCTTTCTTT.